Presented here are 21 T cell receptor beta chains from one specimen sequenced in a study of T-cell reconstitution after alpha-beta-depleted transplantation in children. The TCRbeta library was prepared with unique molecular identifiers. MiXCR, applied by TCRdb to the PCR reads, yields one record per CDR3 protein. The sample has 200,000 to 250,000 distinct CDR3 sequences, approximately 10% seen once. Sequenced here: PBMCs, sampled before TCRalphabeta/CD19-depleted stem cell transplant. The receptors were gathered from a child under two years old with acute myeloid leukemia, due to receive a stem cell transplant.

In this sample, this clonotype turned up many times. The genes are TRBV29-1 and TRBJ2-7; D gene ambiguous. Germline assignment: CDR1 SQVTM and CDR2 ANQGSEA. This CDR3 spans 13 amino acids. The germline V and J ends were trimmed by 4 bases and 3 bases, with 13 bases remaining between them. The DNA of the CDR3 is TGCAGCGTTGCTAGAAACCTTCACTACGAGCAGTACTTC. Its protein is CSVARNLHYEQYF.

This clonotype was counted ten times or more. The chain is built from TRBV24-1 and TRBJ2-1, with 10 positions matching TRBD2. Losses at the gene ends were 2 bases for V and 2 bases for J; bases not matched to a gene: 2. The germline V gene has CDR1 KGHDR and CDR2 SFDVKD. There are 16 residues in the CDR3. The CDR3 sequence: CATSDSGTSAYNEQFF. As DNA, the CDR3 is TGTGCCACCAGTGATTCCGGGACTAGCGCCTACAATGAGCAGTTCTTC.

This clonotype came up many times. This chain connects TRBV7-2 to TRBJ2-1, with 8 bases matching TRBD2. CDR1 and CDR2 (germline): SGHTA, FQGNSA. The CDR3 is made up of 15 amino acids. Unmatched junction bases numbered 7, after V lost 2 bases and J lost 7 bases. This chain's CDR3 is CASSLHSGMNNEQFF. CDR3 nucleotides: TGTGCCAGCAGCTTACATAGCGGGATGAATAATGAGCAGTTCTTC.

This clonotype was counted ten times or more. The chain recombines TRBV5-5 with TRBJ1-2; tentatively, D is TRBD1 (5 bases). CDR3 length: 13 amino acids. Germline V gives CDR1 SGHKS, CDR2 YYEKEE (reference sequence). Trimming took 4 bases from V and 8 from J, leaving 15 bases between them. The CDR3 nucleotides read TGTGCCAGCAGCGTGGGGACCGGGACCGGCTACACCTTC. Its protein is CASSVGTGTGYTF.

This clonotype was observed a handful of times. The gene calls are TRBV7-9 and TRBJ2-7; possibly TRBD1 for D (5 bases). Trimming cost V 2 bases and J 6 bases, with 8 bases left between them. CDR3 length: 12 residues. Germline V gene data show CDR1 as SEHNR and CDR2 as FQNEAQ (reference sequence). CDR3 DNA: TGTGCCAGCAGCTTAAGGGGCTTCGAGCAGTACTTC. Its protein is CASSLRGFEQYF.

With respect to this clonotype: One junction end does not reproduce the germline sequence, and a read error may be involved. The CDR3 loop is CASSANSLAYDYTF. The CDR3 DNA follows: TGCGCCAGCAGCGCCAACAGCCTCGCTTATGACTACACCTTC. The chain links TRBV5-1 to TRBJ1-2; no reliable D call. Looked up from germline, CDR1 is SGHRS and CDR2 is YFSETQ. The CDR3 has 14 residues.

This clonotype has ten or more counts. This sequence joins TRBV7-2 and TRBJ2-3, with D hard to call. The CDR3 is 15 amino acids. The V gene's germline CDR1 is SGHTA and CDR2 FQGNSA. The ends were cut back, 5 bases at V and 2 bases at J, with 14 bases in the middle. CDR3 sequence (DNA): TGTGCCAGCAGCCTCAGCTCCTTCCTCACAGATACGCAGTATTTT. Its translation: CASSLSSFLTDTQYF.

This clonotype has a count of ten or more. The chain couples TRBV7-8 to TRBJ2-1, with 11 bases lining up with TRBD2. V shed 5 bases, J shed 7 bases, and the junction held 4 bases outside the gene matches. In germline, CDR1 is SGHVS, CDR2 FQNEAQ. There are 14 residues in the CDR3. CDR3 region: CASSPLAGGNEQFF. CDR3 coding DNA: TGTGCCAGCAGCCCGTTAGCGGGGGGGAATGAGCAGTTCTTC.

In its sample, this clonotype was seen many times. The rearrangement joins TRBV7-9 to TRBJ2-7; D unresolved. Per germline, CDR1 SEHNR and CDR2 FQNEAQ (reference sequence). This CDR3 is built from 12 residues. V was pared by 9 bases and J by 3 bases, with 12 bases between. The CDR3 loop reads CASGEDGYEQYF. The CDR3 DNA sequence: TGTGCCAGTGGTGAGGACGGCTACGAGCAGTACTTC.

This clonotype came up many times. J is TRBJ2-3 and V is TRBV7-2; D possibly corresponds to TRBD2 (6 bases). Trimming pared 6 bases from V and 0 bases from J, leaving 10 bases between. The CDR3 has 14 residues. Per the germline V gene, CDR1 is SGHTA and CDR2 is FQGNSA. The CDR3 nucleotides read TGTGCCAGCAGTCCCGGGACTAGCACAGATACGCAGTATTTT. Translation gives CASSPGTSTDTQYF.

This clonotype occurred many times. V is TRBV29-1 and J is TRBJ2-3, with D unclear. V shed 7 bases and J shed 2 bases, with 7 bases lying between them. From germline, CDR1 is SQVTM and CDR2 ANQGSEA. This CDR3 comprises 11 residues. CDR3 protein: CSAALTDTQYF. CDR3 sequence (DNA): TGCAGCGCCGCCCTCACAGATACGCAGTATTTT.

There are many counts of this clonotype. This rearrangement joins TRBV3-1 to TRBJ2-7; D not resolved. Trimming removed 4 bases at V and 3 bases at J, with 13 bases between. CDR3 length: 14 amino acids. The germline CDR1 and CDR2 sequences are LGHDT and YNNKEL (reference sequence). DNA of the CDR3: TGTGCCAGCAGCCCACTGGGGATCAACTACGAGCAGTACTTC. It codes for CASSPLGINYEQYF.

This clonotype was observed at least ten times. The gene calls are TRBV12-3 or TRBV12-4 and TRBJ1-2; TRBD1 aligns across 8 bases. With V trimmed by 5 bases and J by 6 bases, 5 bases remained unmatched. The length of the CDR3 is 13 residues. CDR3 amino acids: CASSATGGHGYTF. The CDR3 DNA follows: TGTGCCAGCAGTGCCACAGGGGGGCATGGCTACACCTTC.

This clonotype was picked up many times. This sequence joins TRBV7-4 and TRBJ2-3, with D possibly TRBD2 on 6 matching bases. The V and J ends lost 8 bases and 5 bases respectively, with 20 bases between them. Germline values: CDR1 SGHVT, CDR2 SQSDAQ. The CDR3 extends over 15 amino acids. CDR3 in DNA: TGTGCCAGCCCTTGGGGGAGGCCTTTCAGAGATACGCAGTATTTT. Amino acid sequence: CASPWGRPFRDTQYF.

This clonotype was seen ten or more times. The rearrangement uses TRBV5-1 and TRBJ2-1; 10 bases agree with TRBD2. The CDR3 has 12 amino acids. CDR1 is SGHRS and CDR2 is YFSETQ in the germline V gene. V dropped 1 base and J dropped 12; count of bases not matched to a gene: 1. The CDR3 DNA reads TGCGCCAGCAGCTTGAGCGGGGGGGTGCAGTTCTTC. Residues: CASSLSGGVQFF.

At least ten counts were recorded for this clonotype. The V gene is TRBV24-1, the J gene TRBJ1-2, with 7 bases identical to TRBD1. V lost 9 bases, J lost 3 bases, and 3 bases stayed unmatched. This CDR3 contains 12 residues. Germline assignment: CDR1 KGHDR and CDR2 SFDVKD. The CDR3 DNA follows: TGTGCCACCGAGGGGGCGGACTATGGCTACACCTTC. The encoded protein is CATEGADYGYTF.

This clonotype was seen many times. The chain is built from TRBV20-1 and TRBJ2-1; 7 nucleotides match TRBD2. The CDR3 covers 17 residues. V shed 1 base, J shed 8 bases, and the junction held 17 bases outside the gene matches. The germline CDR1 and CDR2 sequences are DFQATT and SNEGSKA (reference sequence). CDR3 amino acids: CSARGFSGGSLWDEQFF. The CDR3 coding sequence is TGCAGTGCTAGAGGCTTTTCAGGCGGGAGTCTCTGGGATGAGCAGTTCTTC.

This clonotype was seen ten or more times. The chain uses TRBV28 and TRBJ2-3; 9 nucleotides match TRBD1. The CDR3 is 14 residues long. Germline V lookup: CDR1 MDHEN, CDR2 SYDVKM. V gave up 3 bases and J gave up 5 bases; unmatched junction bases: 3. CDR3 DNA sequence: TGTGCCAGCAGTTTTACAGGGGGCGGAGATACGCAGTATTTT. It codes for CASSFTGGGDTQYF.

This clonotype has ten or more counts. The rearrangement joins TRBV2 to TRBJ1-6; no reliable D call. V gave up 3 bases and J gave up 0 bases, with 6 bases separating them. This CDR3 contains 15 residues. Germline V gene sequence: CDR1 SNHLY, CDR2 FYNNEI. The CDR3 reads CASSDDGSYNSPLHF. CDR3 bases: TGTGCCAGCAGTGACGACGGCTCCTATAATTCACCCCTCCACTTT.

This clonotype was detected many times. This chain connects TRBV5-8 to TRBJ2-7; TRBD2 agrees at 7 bases. CDR3 length: 15 residues. From germline, CDR1 is SGHTS and CDR2 YDEGEE. V trimming: 0 bases; J trimming: 5 bases; junction bases outside the gene matches: 8. The CDR3 DNA is TGTGCCAGCAGCTTGGGGCTAGCGGCCGGGGACGAGCAGTACTTC. It yields the protein CASSLGLAAGDEQYF.

This clonotype was seen repeatedly, ten times or more. The chain has TRBV5-1 and TRBJ2-7; tentatively, D is TRBD1 or TRBD2 (5 bases each). The CDR3 spans 14 residues. CDR1 and CDR2 from the germline V gene are SGHRS and YFSETQ. Deletions cut 0 bases from V and 12 bases from J, with 19 bases between. The CDR3: CASSLDVDPRGLYF. CDR3 DNA sequence: TGCGCCAGCAGCTTGGACGTGGACCCCCGGGGCCTGTACTTC.